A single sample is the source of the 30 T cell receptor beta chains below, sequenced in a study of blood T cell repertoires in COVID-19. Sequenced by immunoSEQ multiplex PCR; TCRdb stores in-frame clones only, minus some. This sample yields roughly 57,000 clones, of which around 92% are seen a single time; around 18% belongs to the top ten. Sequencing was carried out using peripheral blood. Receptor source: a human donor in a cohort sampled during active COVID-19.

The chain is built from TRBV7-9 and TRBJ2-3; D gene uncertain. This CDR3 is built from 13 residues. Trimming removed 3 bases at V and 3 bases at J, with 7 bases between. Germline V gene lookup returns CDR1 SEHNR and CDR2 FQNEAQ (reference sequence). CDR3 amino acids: CASSLLITDTQYF. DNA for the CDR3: TGTGCCAGCAGCTTGTTAATTACAGATACGCAGTATTTT.

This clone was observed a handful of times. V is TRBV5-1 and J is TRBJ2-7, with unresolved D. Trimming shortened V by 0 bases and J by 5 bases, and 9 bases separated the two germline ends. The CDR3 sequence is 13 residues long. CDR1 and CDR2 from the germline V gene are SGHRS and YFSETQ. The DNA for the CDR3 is TGCGCCAGCAGCTTGGACAGTCGCGACGAGCAGTACTTC. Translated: CASSLDSRDEQYF.

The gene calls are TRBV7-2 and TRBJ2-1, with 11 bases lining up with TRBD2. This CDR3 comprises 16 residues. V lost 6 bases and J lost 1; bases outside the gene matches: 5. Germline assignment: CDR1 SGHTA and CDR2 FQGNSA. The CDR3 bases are TGTGCCAGCAGACCTAGCGGGGGGCTTTCCTACAATGAGCAGTTCTTC. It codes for CASRPSGGLSYNEQFF.

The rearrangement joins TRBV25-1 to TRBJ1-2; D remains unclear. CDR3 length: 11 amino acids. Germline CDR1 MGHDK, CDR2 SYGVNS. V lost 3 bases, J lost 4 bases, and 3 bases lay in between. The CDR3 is CASSDGYGYTF. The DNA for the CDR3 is TGTGCCAGCAGTGACGGCTATGGCTACACCTTC.

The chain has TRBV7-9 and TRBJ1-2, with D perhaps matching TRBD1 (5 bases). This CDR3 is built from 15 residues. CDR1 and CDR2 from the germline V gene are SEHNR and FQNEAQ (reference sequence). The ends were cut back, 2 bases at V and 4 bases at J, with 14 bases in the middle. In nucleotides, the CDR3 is TGTGCCAGCAGCTTATCGGTGGGGCCTTCCTATGGCTACACCTTC. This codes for CASSLSVGPSYGYTF.

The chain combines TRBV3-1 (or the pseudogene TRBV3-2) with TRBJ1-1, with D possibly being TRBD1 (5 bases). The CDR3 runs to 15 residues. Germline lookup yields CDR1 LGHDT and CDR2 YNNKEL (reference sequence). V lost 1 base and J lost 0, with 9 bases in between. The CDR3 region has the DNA TGTGCCAGCAGCCAAGTGAGACAGCTGAACACTGAAGCTTTCTTT. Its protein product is CASSQVRQLNTEAFF.

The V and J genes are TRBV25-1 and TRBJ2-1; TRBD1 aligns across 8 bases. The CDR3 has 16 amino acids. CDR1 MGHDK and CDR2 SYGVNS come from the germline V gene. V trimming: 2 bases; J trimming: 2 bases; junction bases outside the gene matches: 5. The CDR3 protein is CASSEPRDRPYNEQFF. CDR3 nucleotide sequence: TGTGCCAGCAGTGAACCCAGGGACAGGCCCTACAATGAGCAGTTCTTC.

The DNA for the CDR3 is TGTGCCAGCAGGCCGACAGGGTATAGCAATCAGCCCCAGCATTTT. It is translated as CASRPTGYSNQPQHF. This rearrangement joins TRBV7-2 to TRBJ1-5, with 7 bases lining up with TRBD1. The germline V gene encodes CDR1 SGHTA and CDR2 FQGNSA. CDR3 length: 15 amino acids. V was clipped by 6 bases and J by 0 bases; unmatched bases: 5.

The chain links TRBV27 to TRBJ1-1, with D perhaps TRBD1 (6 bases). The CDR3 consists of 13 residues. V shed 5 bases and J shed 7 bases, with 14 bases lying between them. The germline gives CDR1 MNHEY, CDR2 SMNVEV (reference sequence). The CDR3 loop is CASSPRGPNEAFF. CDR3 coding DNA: TGTGCCAGCAGTCCCAGGGGCCCAAATGAAGCTTTCTTT.

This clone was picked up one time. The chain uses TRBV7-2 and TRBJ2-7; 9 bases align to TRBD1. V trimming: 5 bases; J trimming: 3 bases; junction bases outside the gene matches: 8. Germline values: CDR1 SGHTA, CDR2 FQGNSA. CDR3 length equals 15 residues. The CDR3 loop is CASSLGTGRVYEQYF. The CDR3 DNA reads TGTGCCAGCAGCCTCGGGACAGGGAGAGTCTACGAGCAGTACTTC.

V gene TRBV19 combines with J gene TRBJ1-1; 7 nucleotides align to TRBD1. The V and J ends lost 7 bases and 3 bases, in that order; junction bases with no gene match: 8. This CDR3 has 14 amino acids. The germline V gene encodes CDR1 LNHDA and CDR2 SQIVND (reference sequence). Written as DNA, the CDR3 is TGTGCCAGTAACCTCAGGGGGGCGGACACTGAAGCTTTCTTT. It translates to CASNLRGADTEAFF.

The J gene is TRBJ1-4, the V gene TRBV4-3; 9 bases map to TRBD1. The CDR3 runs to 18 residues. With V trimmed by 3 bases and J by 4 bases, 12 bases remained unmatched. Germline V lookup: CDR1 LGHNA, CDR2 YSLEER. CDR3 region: CASSQDPGQGSDNEKLFF. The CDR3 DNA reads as TGCGCCAGCAGCCAGGATCCGGGACAGGGATCAGATAATGAAAAACTGTTTTTT.

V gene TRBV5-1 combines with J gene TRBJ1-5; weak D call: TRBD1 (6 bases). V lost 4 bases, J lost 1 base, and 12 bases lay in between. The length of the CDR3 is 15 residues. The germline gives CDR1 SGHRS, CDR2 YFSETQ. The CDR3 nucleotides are TGCGCCAGCAGCGGGGGAACAGGGAGCAATCAGCCCCAGCATTTT. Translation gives CASSGGTGSNQPQHF.

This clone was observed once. CDR3 bases: TGTGCCGGCTCACAGGGGACTCAGCCCCAGCATTTT. It codes for CAGSQGTQPQHF. V is TRBV28 and J is TRBJ1-5; 7 bases map to TRBD1. The CDR3 loop spans 12 amino acids. Per germline, CDR1 MDHEN and CDR2 SYDVKM. J lost 6 bases, V lost 11 bases, and 7 bases had no gene match.

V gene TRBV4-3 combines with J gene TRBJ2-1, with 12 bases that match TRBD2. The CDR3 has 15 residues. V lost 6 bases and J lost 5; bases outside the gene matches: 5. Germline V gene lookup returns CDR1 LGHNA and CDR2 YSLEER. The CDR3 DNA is TGCGCCAGCAGTGCACTAGCGGGGGGTAACAATGAGCAGTTCTTC. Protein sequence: CASSALAGGNNEQFF.

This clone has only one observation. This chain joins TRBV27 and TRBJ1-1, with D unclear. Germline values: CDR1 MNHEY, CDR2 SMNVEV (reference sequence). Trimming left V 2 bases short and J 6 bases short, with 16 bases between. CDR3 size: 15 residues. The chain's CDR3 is CASSLGGRVSPEAFF. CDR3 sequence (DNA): TGTGCCAGCAGTTTAGGTGGGAGAGTCAGTCCTGAAGCTTTCTTT.

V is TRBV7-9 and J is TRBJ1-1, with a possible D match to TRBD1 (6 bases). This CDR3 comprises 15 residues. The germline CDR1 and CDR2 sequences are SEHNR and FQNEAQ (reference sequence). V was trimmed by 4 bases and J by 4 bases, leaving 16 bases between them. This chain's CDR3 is CASSSSTGWGTEAFF. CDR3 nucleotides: TGTGCCAGCAGCTCATCCACAGGGTGGGGCACTGAAGCTTTCTTT.

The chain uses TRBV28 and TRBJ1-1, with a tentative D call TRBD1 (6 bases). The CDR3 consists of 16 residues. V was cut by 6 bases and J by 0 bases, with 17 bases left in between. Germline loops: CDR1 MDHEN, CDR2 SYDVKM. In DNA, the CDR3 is TGTGCCAGCAGCAGGAATGACAGGCTGCTGAACACTGAAGCTTTCTTT. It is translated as CASSRNDRLLNTEAFF.

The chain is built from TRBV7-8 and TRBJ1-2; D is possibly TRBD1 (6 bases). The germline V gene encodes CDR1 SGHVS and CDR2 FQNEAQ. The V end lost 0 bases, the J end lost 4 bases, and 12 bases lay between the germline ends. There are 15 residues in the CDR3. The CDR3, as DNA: TGTGCCAGCAGCTTAGCCCCCCGGACAGTCTATGGCTACACCTTC. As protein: CASSLAPRTVYGYTF.

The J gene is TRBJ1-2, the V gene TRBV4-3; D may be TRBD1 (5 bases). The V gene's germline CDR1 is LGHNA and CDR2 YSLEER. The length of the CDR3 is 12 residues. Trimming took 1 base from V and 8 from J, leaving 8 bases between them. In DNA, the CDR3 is TGCGCCAGCAGCCAAGCAGACAGAGGCTACACCTTC. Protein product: CASSQADRGYTF.

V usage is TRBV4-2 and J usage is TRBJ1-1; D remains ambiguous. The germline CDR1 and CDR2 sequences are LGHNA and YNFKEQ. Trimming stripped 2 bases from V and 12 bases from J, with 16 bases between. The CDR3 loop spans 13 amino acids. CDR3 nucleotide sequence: TGTGCCAGCAGCCAACCTAGACCCCAAGGTACTTTCTTT. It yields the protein CASSQPRPQGTFF.

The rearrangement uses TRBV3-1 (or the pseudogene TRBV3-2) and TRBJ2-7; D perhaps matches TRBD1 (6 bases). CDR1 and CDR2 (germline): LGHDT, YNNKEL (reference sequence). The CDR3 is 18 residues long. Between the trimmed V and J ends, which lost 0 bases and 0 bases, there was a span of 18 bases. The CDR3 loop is CASSQERVTGPSSYEQYF. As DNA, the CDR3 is TGTGCCAGCAGCCAAGAAAGGGTTACAGGGCCGAGCTCCTACGAGCAGTACTTC.

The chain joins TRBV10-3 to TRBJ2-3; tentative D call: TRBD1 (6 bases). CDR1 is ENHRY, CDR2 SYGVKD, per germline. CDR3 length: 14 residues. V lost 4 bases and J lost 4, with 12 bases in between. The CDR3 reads CAISGPPGADTQYF. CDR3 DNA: TGTGCCATCAGTGGGCCCCCAGGGGCAGATACGCAGTATTTT.

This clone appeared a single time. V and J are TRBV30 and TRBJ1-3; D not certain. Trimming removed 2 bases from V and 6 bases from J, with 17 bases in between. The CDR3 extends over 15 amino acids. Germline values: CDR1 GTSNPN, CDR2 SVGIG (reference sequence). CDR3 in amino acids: CAWSRGASSKNTIYF. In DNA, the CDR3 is TGTGCCTGGAGTCGGGGAGCCTCGTCAAAAAACACCATATATTTT.

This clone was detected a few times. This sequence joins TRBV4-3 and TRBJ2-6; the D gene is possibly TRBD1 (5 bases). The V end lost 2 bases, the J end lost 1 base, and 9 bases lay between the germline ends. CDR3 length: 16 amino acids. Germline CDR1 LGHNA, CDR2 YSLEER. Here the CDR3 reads CASSQITGSGANVLTF. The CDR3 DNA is TGCGCCAGCAGCCAAATAACAGGATCTGGGGCCAACGTCCTGACTTTC.

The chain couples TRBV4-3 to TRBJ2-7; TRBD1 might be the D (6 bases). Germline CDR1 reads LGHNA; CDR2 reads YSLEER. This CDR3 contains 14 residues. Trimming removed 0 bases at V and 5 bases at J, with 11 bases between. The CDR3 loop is CASSQDHRDHEQYF. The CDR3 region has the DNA TGCGCCAGCAGCCAAGATCACAGGGACCACGAGCAGTACTTC.

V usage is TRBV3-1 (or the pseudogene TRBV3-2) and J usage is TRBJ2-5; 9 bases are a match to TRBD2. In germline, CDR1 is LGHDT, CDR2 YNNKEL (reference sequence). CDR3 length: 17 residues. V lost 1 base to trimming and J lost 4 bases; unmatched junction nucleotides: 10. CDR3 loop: CASSQVLGGGASETQYF. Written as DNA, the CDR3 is TGTGCCAGCAGCCAAGTACTCGGCGGGGGGGCCTCAGAGACCCAGTACTTC.

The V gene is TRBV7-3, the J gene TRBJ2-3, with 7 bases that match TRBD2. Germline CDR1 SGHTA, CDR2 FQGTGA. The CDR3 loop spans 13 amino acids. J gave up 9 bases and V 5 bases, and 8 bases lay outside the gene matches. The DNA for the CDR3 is TGTGCCAGCAGCCCCCGGGCTAGCGGAACGCAGTATTTT. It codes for CASSPRASGTQYF.

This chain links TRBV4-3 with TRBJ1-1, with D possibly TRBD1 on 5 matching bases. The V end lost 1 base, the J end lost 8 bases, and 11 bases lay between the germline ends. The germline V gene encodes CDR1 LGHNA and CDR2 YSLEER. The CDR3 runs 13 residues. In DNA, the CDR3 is TGCGCCAGCAGCCAAGGTATCGGGGGGGAAGCTTTCTTT. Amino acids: CASSQGIGGEAFF.

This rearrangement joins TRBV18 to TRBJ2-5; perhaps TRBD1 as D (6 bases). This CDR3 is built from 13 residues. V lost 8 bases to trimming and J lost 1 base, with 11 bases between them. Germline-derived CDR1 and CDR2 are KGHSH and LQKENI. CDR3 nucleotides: TGTGCCAGCCTCCGGGACATCCAAGAGACCCAGTACTTC. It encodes CASLRDIQETQYF.